This TCR beta chain originates from a study of blood T cell repertoires in COVID-19. Study at large: The United States, Italy and Spain provided the acute and convalescent COVID-19 samples.

V gave up 4 bases and J gave up 2 bases; unmatched junction bases: 6. The CDR3 spans 18 residues. CDR1 and CDR2 from the germline V gene are SGHRS and YFSETQ. Repertoires were generated with immunoSEQ multiplex PCR, while TCRdb's copy carries only in-frame clones and drops some. The sample includes about 120,000 clones, 74% of them seen just once. V and J are TRBV5-1 and TRBJ2-1; 16 bases are shared with TRBD2. The TCR sequence derives from a man in his sixties with acute or convalescent COVID-19. Sequenced input: peripheral blood. The CDR3 spells CASSPGLAGGKPYNEQFF. CDR3 coding DNA: TGCGCCAGCAGCCCGGGACTAGCGGGGGGGAAGCCCTACAATGAGCAGTTCTTC.